This T cell receptor beta chain came from a study of shared clonotypes between healthy human individuals. Whole-study findings and limits: Clonotype sharing among donors, it was expected, would be affected by sequencing depth. A reduction in generation probabilities was seen for non-shared clonotypes relative to those shared by all four donors.

In regard to this clone: No antigen is known for it.

The authors split each subset's genomic DNA evenly across several immunoSEQ plates. TCRdb's copy holds only in-frame clones and misses some; the assay was immunoSEQ multiplex PCR. The table shows around 2.5 million clones, with approximately 94% occurring only once. The TCR sequence derives from a man in his late teens or twenties in good health. Some clones in this sample may be carry-over from other donors' samples. Input material: naive CD4+ T cells from PBMCs. Subset meaning: CD45RA+ positively selected.

For the CDR3, the DNA is TGTGCCAGCACCAAAGGCACTAGCGGGAGTCGGGGTGAGCAGTTCTTC. It encodes CASTKGTSGSRGEQFF. The chain has TRBV2 and TRBJ2-1, with 11 bases matching TRBD2. The CDR3 is 16 residues long. Unmatched junction bases numbered 14, after V lost 7 bases and J lost 9 bases. Per the germline V gene, CDR1 is SNHLY and CDR2 is FYNNEI. The full variable domain, its missing parts supplied by reference TRBV2 and TRBJ2-1, is EPEVTQTPSHQVTQMGQEVILRCVPISNHLYFYWYRQILGQKVEFLVSFYNNEISEKSEIFDDQFSVERPDGSNFTLKIRSTKLEDSAMYFCASTKGTSGSRGEQFFGPGTRLTVL.